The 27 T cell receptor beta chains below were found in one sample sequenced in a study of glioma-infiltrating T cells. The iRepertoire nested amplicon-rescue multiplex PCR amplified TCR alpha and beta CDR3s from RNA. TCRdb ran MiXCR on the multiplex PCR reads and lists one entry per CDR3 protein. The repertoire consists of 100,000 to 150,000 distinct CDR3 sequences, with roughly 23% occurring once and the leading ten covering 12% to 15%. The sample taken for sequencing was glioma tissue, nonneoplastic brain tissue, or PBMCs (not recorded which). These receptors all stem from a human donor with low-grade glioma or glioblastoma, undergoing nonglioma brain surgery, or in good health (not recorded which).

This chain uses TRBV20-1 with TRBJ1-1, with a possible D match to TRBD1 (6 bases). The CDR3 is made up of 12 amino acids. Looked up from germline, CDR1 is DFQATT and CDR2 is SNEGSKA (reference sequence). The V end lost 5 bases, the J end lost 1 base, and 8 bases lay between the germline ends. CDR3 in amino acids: CSAGQSNTEAFF. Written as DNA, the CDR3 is TGCAGTGCTGGACAGTCGAACACTGAAGCTTTCTTT.

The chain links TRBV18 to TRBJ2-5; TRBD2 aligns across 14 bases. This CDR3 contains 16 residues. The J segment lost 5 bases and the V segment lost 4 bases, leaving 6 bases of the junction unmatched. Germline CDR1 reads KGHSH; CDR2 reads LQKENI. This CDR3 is CASSLQRTSGRETQYF. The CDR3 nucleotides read TGTGCCAGCTCACTACAACGGACTAGCGGGAGGGAGACCCAGTACTTC.

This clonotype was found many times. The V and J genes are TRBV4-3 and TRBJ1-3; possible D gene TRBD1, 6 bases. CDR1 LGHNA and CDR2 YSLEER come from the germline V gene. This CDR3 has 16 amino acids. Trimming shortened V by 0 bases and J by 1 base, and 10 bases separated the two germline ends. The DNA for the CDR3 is TGCGCCAGCAGCCAAGATCACCAGGGGTCTGGAAACACCATATATTTT. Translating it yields CASSQDHQGSGNTIYF.

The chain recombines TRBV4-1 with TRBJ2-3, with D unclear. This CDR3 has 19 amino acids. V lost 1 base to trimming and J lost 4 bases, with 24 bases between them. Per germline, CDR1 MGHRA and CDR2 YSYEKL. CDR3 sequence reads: CASSQAFDGSNLFADTQYF. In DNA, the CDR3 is TGCGCCAGCAGCCAAGCTTTCGATGGTAGCAATTTGTTCGCAGATACGCAGTATTTT.

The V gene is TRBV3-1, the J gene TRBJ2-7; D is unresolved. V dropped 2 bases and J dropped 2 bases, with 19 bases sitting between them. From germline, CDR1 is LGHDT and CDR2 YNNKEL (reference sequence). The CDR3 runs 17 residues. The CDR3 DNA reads TGTGCCAGCAGCCAACCGCCACAGCATCTTGAACCCTACGAGCAGTACTTC. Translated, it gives CASSQPPQHLEPYEQYF.

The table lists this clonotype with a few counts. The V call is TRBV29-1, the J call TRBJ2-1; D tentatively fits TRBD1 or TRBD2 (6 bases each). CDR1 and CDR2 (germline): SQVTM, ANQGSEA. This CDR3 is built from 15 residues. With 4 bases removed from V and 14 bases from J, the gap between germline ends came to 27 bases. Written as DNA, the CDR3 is TGCAGCGTTGTAAGGGACTCCGCGTCTACCTCAGGGGAGTTCTTC. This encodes CSVVRDSASTSGEFF.

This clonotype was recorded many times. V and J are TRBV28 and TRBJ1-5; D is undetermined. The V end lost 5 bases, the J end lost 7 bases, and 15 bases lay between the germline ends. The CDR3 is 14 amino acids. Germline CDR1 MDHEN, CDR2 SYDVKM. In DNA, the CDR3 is TGTGCCAGCAGTATTTCGGGTTTAGGCCAGCCCCAGCATTTT. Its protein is CASSISGLGQPQHF.

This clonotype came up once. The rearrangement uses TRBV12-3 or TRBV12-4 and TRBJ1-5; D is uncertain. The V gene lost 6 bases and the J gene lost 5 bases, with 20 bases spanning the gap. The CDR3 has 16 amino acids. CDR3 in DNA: TGTGCCAGCAGAAGATACGGGAGAGGGTTCCATCAGCCCCAGCATTTT. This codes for CASRRYGRGFHQPQHF.

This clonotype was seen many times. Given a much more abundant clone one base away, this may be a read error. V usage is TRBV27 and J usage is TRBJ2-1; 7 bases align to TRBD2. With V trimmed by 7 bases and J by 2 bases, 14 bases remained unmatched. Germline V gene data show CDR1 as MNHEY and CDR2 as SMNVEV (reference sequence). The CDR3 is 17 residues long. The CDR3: CASNGDPTSVAYNEQFF. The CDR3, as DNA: TGTGCCAGCAACGGAGATCCCACTAGCGTCGCCTACAATGAGCAGTTCTTC.

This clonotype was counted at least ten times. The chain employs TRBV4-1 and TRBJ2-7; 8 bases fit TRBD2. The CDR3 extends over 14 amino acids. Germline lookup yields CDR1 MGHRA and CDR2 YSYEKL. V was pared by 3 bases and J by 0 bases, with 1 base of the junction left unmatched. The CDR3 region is CASSQGTSSYEQYF. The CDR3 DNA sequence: TGCGCCAGCAGCCAGGGGACTAGCTCCTACGAGCAGTACTTC.

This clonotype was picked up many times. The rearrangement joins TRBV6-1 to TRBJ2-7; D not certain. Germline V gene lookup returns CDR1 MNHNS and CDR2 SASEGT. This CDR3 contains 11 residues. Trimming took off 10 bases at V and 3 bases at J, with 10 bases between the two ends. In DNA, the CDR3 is TGTGCCACCACCATCGACTACGAGCAGTACTTC. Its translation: CATTIDYEQYF.

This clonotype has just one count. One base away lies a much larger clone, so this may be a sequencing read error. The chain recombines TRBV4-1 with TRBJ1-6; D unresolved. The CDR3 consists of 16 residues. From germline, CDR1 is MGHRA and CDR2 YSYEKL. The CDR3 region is CASGQAPVRKVSPLHF. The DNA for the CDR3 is TGCGCCAGCGGCCAAGCCCCCGTGCGGAAGGTTTCACCCCTCCACTTT.

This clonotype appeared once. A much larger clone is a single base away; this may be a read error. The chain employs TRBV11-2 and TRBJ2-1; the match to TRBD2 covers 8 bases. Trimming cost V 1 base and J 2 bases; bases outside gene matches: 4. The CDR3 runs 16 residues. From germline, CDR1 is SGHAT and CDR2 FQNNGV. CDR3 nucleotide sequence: TGTGCCAGCAGCTTAGTAGCGGGGAAACCCTACAATGAGCAGTTCTTC. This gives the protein CASSLVAGKPYNEQFF.

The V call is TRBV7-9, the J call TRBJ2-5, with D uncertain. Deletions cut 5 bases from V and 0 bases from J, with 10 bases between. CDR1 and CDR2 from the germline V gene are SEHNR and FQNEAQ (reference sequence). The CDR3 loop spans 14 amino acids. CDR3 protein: CASSRGGHQETQYF. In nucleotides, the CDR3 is TGTGCCAGCAGCCGAGGCGGACACCAAGAGACCCAGTACTTC.

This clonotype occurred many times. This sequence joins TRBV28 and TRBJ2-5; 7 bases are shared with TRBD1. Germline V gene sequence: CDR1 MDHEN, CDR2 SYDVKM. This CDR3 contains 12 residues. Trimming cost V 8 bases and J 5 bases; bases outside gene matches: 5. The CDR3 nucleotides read TGTGCCAGCCACAGGGGTGGTGAGACCCAGTACTTC. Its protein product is CASHRGGETQYF.

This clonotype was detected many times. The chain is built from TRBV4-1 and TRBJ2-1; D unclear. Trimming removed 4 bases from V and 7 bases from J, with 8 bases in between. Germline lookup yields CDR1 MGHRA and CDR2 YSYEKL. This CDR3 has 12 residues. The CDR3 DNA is TGCGCCAGCAGCCCCCCCGGGAATGAGCAGTTCTTC. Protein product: CASSPPGNEQFF.

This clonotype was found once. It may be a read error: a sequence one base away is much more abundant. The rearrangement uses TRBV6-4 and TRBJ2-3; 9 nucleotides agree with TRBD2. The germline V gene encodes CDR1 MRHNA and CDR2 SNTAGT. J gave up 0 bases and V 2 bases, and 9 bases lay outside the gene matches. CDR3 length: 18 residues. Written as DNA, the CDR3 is TGTGCCAGCAGTGACAGCCTAGCGGGACACGCTAGCACAGATACGCAGTATTTT. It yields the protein CASSDSLAGHASTDTQYF.

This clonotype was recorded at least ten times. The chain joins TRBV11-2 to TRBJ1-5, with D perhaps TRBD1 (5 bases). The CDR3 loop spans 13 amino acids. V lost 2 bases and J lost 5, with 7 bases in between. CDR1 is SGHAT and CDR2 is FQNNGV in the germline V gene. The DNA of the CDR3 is TGTGCCAGCAGCTTATCAGGGCATCAGCCCCAGCATTTT. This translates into CASSLSGHQPQHF.

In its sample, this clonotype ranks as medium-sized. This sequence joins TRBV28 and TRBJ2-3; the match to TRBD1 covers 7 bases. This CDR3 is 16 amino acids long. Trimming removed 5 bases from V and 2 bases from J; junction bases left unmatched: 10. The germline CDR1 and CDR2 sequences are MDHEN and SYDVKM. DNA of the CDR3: TGTGCCAGCAGTGAGGTCCCGGGACAGACCACAGATACGCAGTATTTT. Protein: CASSEVPGQTTDTQYF. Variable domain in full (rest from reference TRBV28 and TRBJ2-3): DVKVTQSSRYLVKRTGEKVFLECVQDMDHENMFWYRQDPGLGLRLIYFSYDVKMKEKGDIPEGYSVSREKKERFSLILESASTNQTSMYLCASSEVPGQTTDTQYFGPGTRLTVL.

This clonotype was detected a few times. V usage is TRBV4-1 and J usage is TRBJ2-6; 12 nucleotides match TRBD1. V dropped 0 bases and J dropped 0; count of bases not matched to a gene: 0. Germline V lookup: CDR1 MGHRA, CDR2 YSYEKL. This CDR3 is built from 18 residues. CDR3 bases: TGCGCCAGCAGCCAAGAGGGACAGGGGGCCTCTGGGGCCAACGTCCTGACTTTC. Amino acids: CASSQEGQGASGANVLTF.

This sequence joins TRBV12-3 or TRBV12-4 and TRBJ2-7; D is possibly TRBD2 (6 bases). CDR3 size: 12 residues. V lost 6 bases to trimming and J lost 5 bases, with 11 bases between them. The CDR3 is CASSHTSNEQYF. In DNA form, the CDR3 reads TGTGCCAGCAGCCACACTAGCAACGAGCAGTACTTC.

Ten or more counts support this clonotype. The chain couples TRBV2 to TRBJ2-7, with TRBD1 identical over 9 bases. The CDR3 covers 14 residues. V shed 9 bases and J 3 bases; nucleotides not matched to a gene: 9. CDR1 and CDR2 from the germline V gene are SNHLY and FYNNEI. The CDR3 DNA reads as TGTGCCAGGCAACGGACAGGGGAGGGCTACGAGCAGTACTTC. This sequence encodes CARQRTGEGYEQYF.

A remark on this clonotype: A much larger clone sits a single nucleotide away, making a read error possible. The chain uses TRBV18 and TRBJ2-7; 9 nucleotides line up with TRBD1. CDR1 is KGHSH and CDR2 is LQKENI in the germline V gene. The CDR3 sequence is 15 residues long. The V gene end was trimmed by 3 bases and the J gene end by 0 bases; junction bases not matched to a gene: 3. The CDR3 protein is CASSPGQGNSYEQYF. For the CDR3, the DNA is TGTGCCAGCTCACCGGGACAGGGTAACTCCTACGAGCAGTACTTC. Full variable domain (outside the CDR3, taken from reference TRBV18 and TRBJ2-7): NAGVMQNPRHLVRRRGQEARLRCSPMKGHSHVYWYRQLPEEGLKFMVYLQKENIIDESGMPKERFSAEFPKEGPSILRIQQVVRGDSAAYFCASSPGQGNSYEQYFGPGTRLTVT.

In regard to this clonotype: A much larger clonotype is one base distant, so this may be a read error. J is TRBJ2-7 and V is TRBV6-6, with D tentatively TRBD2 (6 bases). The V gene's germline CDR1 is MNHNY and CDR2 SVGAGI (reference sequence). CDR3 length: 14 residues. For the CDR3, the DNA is TGTGCCAGAAGTTACGGGAGACGTATCTACGAGCAGTACTTC. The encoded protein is CARSYGRRIYEQYF.

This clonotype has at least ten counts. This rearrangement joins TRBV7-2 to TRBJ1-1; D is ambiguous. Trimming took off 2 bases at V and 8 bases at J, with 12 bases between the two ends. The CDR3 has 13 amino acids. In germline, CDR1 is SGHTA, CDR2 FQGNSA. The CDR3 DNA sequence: TGTGCCAGCAGCTTAAATGGAGGGCGCGAAGCTTTCTTT. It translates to CASSLNGGREAFF.

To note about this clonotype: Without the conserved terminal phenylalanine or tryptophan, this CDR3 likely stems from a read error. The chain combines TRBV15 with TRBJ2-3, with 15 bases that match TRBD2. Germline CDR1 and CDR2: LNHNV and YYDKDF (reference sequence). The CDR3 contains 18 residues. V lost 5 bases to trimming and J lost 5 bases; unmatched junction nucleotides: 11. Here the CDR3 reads CATSRVVGTSGRQDTQYS. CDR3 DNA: TGTGCCACCAGCCGAGTCGTGGGGACTAGCGGGAGGCAAGATACGCAGTATTCT.

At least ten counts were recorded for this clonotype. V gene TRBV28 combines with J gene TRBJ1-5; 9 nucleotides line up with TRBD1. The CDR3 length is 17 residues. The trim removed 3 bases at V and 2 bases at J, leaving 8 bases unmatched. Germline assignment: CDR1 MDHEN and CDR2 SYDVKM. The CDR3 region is CASSFMGTGMGNQPQHF. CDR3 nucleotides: TGTGCCAGCAGTTTTATGGGGACAGGGATGGGCAATCAGCCCCAGCATTTT.